The subject of this entry is one T cell receptor (beta chain). Its specificity is unknown. The read is 3 residues too short to cover the CDR3 end, so that end is filled in from the germline J gene. The CDR3 sequence is 13 residues long. Germline V gene data show CDR1 as SGHTA and CDR2 as FQGNSA. V was pared by 5 bases and J by 3 bases, with 10 bases between. This record belongs to a study of T cells in women clearing cervical HPV infection. Overall study context: Controls gave blood once infection was undetectable; cases at lesion identification. Overall study findings and caveats: Richness differences could reflect unmeasured T-cell content per sample.

Each participant carried one incident cervical HPV16 infection only. Measured with immunoSEQ multiplex PCR; TCRdb has only the in-frame clones, and not every one. The sample includes about 48,000 clones. Sequencing was performed on blood buffy coat. This TCR derives from a woman between 18 and 70 years old with a cervical HPV16 infection that either progressed to CIN3+ or cleared (not recorded which). V and J are TRBV7-2 and TRBJ1-1; unclear D gene. The CDR3 bases that were read are TGTGCCAGCAGCGCCCTCCGGGACACTGAA. Protein sequence: CASSALRDTE. The entire CDR3 protein reads CASSALRDTEAFF.